The 3 T cell receptor beta chains below all came from one sample that was sequenced in a study of CD8+CD57+ T cells in acquired aplastic anemia. Both TCR beta VDJ combination and CDR3 sequence profiling were carried out. Genomic DNA was the template for this profiling. TCRdb used MiXCR to reprocess the reads, holding one entry per CDR3 protein. Of under 200,000 distinct CDR3 sequences listed, 40% to 55% were seen once; the top ten hold approximately 3%. Patients picked for sequencing had shown CD8+CD57+ cell expansion detected by flow cytometry. Sequenced input: sorted CD4+, CD8+, or CD8+CD57+ T cells (not recorded which) from PBMCs. The source is a human donor with aplastic anemia.

The CDR3: CASSQDLGYEQYF. CDR3 nucleotide sequence: TGCGCCAGCAGCCAAGATCTGGGCTACGAGCAGTACTTC. J is TRBJ2-7 and V is TRBV4-3; D call uncertain. Germline V gives CDR1 LGHNA, CDR2 YSLEER. V was trimmed by 0 bases and J by 3 bases, leaving 6 bases between them. The CDR3 runs to 13 residues.

The chain has TRBV20-1 and TRBJ1-1, with D maybe TRBD1 (6 bases). V was cut by 5 bases and J by 0 bases, with 19 bases left in between. Germline V gene lookup returns CDR1 DFQATT and CDR2 SNEGSKA (reference sequence). This CDR3 region has 16 residues. The CDR3 nucleotides are TGCAGTGCTCCCGGGAAAGGGGGGAGAATGAACACTGAAGCTTTCTTT. Protein sequence: CSAPGKGGRMNTEAFF.

The rearrangement links TRBV20-1 to TRBJ1-1, with D maybe TRBD1 (5 bases). CDR1 is DFQATT and CDR2 is SNEGSKA in the germline V gene (reference sequence). Between the trimmed V and J ends, which lost 5 bases and 2 bases, there was a span of 9 bases. This CDR3 is built from 12 residues. The CDR3 sequence is CSAGGVNTEAFF. Written as DNA, the CDR3 is TGCAGTGCTGGAGGGGTAAACACTGAAGCTTTCTTT.